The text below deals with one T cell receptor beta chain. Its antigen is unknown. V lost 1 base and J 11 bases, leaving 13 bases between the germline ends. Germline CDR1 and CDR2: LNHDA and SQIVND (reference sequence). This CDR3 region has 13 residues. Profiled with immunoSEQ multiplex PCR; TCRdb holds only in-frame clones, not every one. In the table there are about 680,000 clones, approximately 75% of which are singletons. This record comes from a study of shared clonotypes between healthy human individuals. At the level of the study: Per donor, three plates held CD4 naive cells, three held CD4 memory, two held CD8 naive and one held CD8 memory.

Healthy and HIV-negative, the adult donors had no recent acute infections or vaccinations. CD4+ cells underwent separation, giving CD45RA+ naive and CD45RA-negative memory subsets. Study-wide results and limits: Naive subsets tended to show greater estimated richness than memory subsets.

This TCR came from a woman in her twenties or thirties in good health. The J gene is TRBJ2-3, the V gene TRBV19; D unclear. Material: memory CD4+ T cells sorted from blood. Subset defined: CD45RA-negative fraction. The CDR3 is CASSIVGGKGQYF. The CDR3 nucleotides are TGTGCCAGTAGTATAGTCGGTGGGAAGGGGCAGTATTTT.